A single sample is the source of the 7 T cell receptor beta chains below, sequenced in a study of T cell responses to AZD1222 COVID-19 vaccine. Libraries were prepared by immunoSEQ multiplex PCR; TCRdb keeps only in-frame clonotypes and omits some of them. The data hold 95,000 to 110,000 clones, with around 90% observed a single time. Sequenced material: peripheral blood, taken on day 0 of AZD1222 vaccination. The source is an adult in good health.

The V call is TRBV7-6, the J call TRBJ2-7; TRBD1 matches 10 bases. Trimming removed 5 bases from V and 6 bases from J; junction bases left unmatched: 10. Germline values: CDR1 SGHVS, CDR2 FNYEAQ. The CDR3 covers 15 residues. Here the CDR3 reads CASSLLGQGLSEQYF. CDR3 nucleotides: TGTGCCAGCAGCCTACTGGGACAGGGGCTCAGCGAGCAGTACTTC.

The V and J genes are TRBV5-1 and TRBJ2-7; unclear D gene. V was shortened by 0 bases and J by 1 base, with 8 bases between the two germline ends. The germline gives CDR1 SGHRS, CDR2 YFSETQ. The CDR3 has 14 residues. The CDR3 DNA sequence: TGCGCCAGCAGCTTGGAGGGCACGTCCTACGAGCAGTACTTC. Protein: CASSLEGTSYEQYF. Complete variable domain (other parts from reference TRBV5-1 and TRBJ2-7): KAGVTQTPRYLIKTRGQQVTLSCSPISGHRSVSWYQQTPGQGLQFLFEYFSETQRNKGNFPGRFSGRQFSNSRSEMNVSTLELGDSALYLCASSLEGTSYEQYFGPGTRLTVT.

The chain has TRBV6-5 and TRBJ2-6; no firm D call. V dropped 7 bases and J dropped 2 bases, with 3 bases sitting between them. Germline V gene lookup returns CDR1 MNHEY and CDR2 SVGAGI. The CDR3 loop spans 12 amino acids. Written as DNA, the CDR3 is TGTGCCAGCAAAGCTGGGGCCAACGTCCTGACTTTC. It is translated as CASKAGANVLTF.

This rearrangement joins TRBV5-6 to TRBJ1-5; D ambiguous. The V end was cut by 1 base, the J end by 0 bases, with 17 bases between. The germline V gene encodes CDR1 SGHDT and CDR2 YYEEEE. The CDR3 totals 18 residues. The CDR3 loop is CASSLWGSEQRSNQPQHF. The DNA for the CDR3 is TGTGCCAGCAGCTTGTGGGGTTCGGAGCAGCGTAGCAATCAGCCCCAGCATTTT.

The chain is built from TRBV6-6 and TRBJ1-2, with 10 bases identical to TRBD1. This CDR3 region has 16 residues. The V segment lost 2 bases and the J segment 12 bases; nucleotides outside the gene matches: 15. CDR1 MNHNY and CDR2 SVGAGI come from the germline V gene (reference sequence). DNA of the CDR3: TGTGCCAGCAGTTACCTCCTAGAGACAGGGGGCTCTTTGGACACCTTC. It yields the protein CASSYLLETGGSLDTF.

The CDR3 region is CASSSQETQYF. Written as DNA, the CDR3 is TGTGCCAGCAGTTCCCAAGAGACCCAGTACTTC. J is TRBJ2-5 and V is TRBV27, with D uncertain. This CDR3 spans 11 amino acids. V lost 4 bases, J lost 1 base, and 1 base lay in between. Germline CDR1 MNHEY, CDR2 SMNVEV (reference sequence).

The rearrangement joins TRBV28 to TRBJ1-3, with TRBD1 matching over 8 bases. The CDR3 has 14 residues. Germline CDR1 MDHEN, CDR2 SYDVKM. V lost 3 bases, J lost 9 bases, and 7 bases stayed unmatched. The CDR3 DNA reads TGTGCCAGCAGTTTCTGGACAGGGAGGAGCACCATATATTTT. This gives the protein CASSFWTGRSTIYF.